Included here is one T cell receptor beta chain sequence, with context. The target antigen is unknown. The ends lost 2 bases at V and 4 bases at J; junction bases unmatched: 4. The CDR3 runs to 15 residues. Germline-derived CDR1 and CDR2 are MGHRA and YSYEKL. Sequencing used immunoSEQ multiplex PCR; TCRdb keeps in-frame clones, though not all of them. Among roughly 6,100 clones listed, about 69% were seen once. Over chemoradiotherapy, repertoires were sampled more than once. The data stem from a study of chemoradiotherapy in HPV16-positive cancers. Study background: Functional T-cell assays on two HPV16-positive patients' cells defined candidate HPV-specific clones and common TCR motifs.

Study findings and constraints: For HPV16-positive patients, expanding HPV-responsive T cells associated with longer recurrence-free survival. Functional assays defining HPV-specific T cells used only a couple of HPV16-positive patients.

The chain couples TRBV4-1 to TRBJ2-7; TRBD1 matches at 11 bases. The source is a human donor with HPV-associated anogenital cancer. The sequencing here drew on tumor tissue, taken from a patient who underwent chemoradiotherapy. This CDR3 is CASSQPDRGLYEQYF. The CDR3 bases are TGCGCCAGCAGCCAACCGGACAGGGGGCTTTACGAGCAGTACTTC.